Sequencing of this TCR beta chain was carried out in a study of beta chain features in type 1 diabetes. General study results and limits: Patients with type 1 diabetes showed fewer VDJ junction insertions and more deletions. Cells with high TCR expression could be over-represented by cDNA sequencing.

The entirety of the isolated RNA underwent reverse transcription, so expressed TCRB transcripts were sequenced. The data were produced by immunoSEQ multiplex PCR, yet TCRdb's version contains in-frame clones alone and is incomplete. The sample consists of 310,000 or so clones, 9.5% to 12% of them appearing once. A note on this clone: As yet, its antigen is unknown.

Germline assignment: CDR1 SGHRS and CDR2 YFSETQ. J lost 7 bases, V lost 4 bases, and 4 bases had no gene match. The CDR3 runs 14 residues. Via CD45RO/CCR7/CD25/CD127/CD95/CD27, cells of the CD4+ naive, central memory, regulatory and stem cell-like memory subsets were sorted. V usage is TRBV5-1 and J usage is TRBJ2-1; 11 nucleotides match TRBD2. Specimen: naive CD4+ T cells from blood. The clonotype comes from a woman aged 25 to 39 in good health. The CDR3 nucleotides are TGCGCCAGCAGCCCGCGGACTAGCGGGAATGAGCAGTTCTTC. Protein sequence: CASSPRTSGNEQFF.